A selection of T cell receptor beta chains follows, all from one sample in a study of regulatory T cells in long-lasting Graves disease. One entry per CDR3 protein, called by TCRdb with MiXCR from the multiplex PCR reads. The top ten hold around a quarter of the sample, which has approximately 360,000 distinct CDR3 sequences, roughly 25% seen once. This sample comprised peripheral blood mononuclear cells (PBMCs), obtained when the disease was refractory, from a patient treated with antithyroid drugs. The source of these receptors is a woman aged 40 to 50 with Graves disease. The CDR3 runs from the conserved cysteine through the conserved F or W. A D gene is named only where the DNA matches it firmly. Rows give clone size only sometimes, using once, few, many, or a class for an expanded clone.

-,TRBV6-2/TRBV6-3,-,TRBJ1-1,CASSYQGQGSEAFF,TGTGCCAGCAGTTATCAAGGTCAGGGGAGTGAAGCTTTCTTT
-,TRBV20-1,-,TRBJ1-2,CSARVATGQMTNYGYTF,TGCAGTGCTAGAGTTGCTACGGGACAAATGACTAACTATGGCTACACCTTC
-,TRBV18,many,TRBJ2-5,CASSPPNSQETQYF,TGTGCCAGCTCACCACCGAACTCCCAAGAGACCCAGTACTTC
-,TRBV18,-,TRBJ1-5,CASSPTRNSNQPQHF,TGTGCCAGCTCACCCACAAGAAATAGCAATCAGCCCCAGCATTTT
TRBD2,TRBV19,few,TRBJ2-7,CASKKAGVYEQYF,TGTGCCAGTAAAAAAGCGGGAGTCTACGAGCAGTACTTC
-,TRBV2,many,TRBJ2-5,CASRETGLQETQYF,TGTGCCAGCAGAGAAACAGGGTTACAAGAGACCCAGTACTTC
-,TRBV6-5,many,TRBJ2-2,CASSYARELFF,TGTGCCAGCAGTTACGCCAGGGAGCTGTTTTTT
-,TRBV19,-,TRBJ1-2,CASSTLRGSGTTFYTF,TGTGCCAGTAGTACCCTCCGGGGGTCGGGTACGACTTTCTACACCTTC
TRBD1,TRBV12-3/TRBV12-4,many,TRBJ2-5,CASGSGGEVETQYF,TGTGCCAGCGGTTCAGGGGGTGAGGTAGAGACCCAGTACTTC
-,TRBV20-1,-,TRBJ2-7,CSARDDGEVSYEQYF,TGCAGTGCTAGAGACGACGGGGAAGTCTCCTACGAGCAGTACTTC
-,TRBV10-3,-,TRBJ2-7,CAISGDINYEQYF,TGTGCCATCAGTGGGGACATAAACTACGAGCAGTACTTC
-,TRBV6-1,many,TRBJ1-5,CASTTQTTNQPQHF,TGTGCCAGCACTACGCAGACTACCAATCAGCCCCAGCATTTT
TRBD2,TRBV3-1,-,TRBJ2-5,CASSLQTSGQETQYF,TGTGCCAGCAGCCTACAGACTAGCGGGCAAGAGACCCAGTACTTC
-,TRBV28,many,TRBJ2-7,CASSPGRVRPYEQYF,TGTGCCAGCAGTCCCGGCCGGGTTAGGCCCTACGAGCAGTACTTC
TRBD1,TRBV27,-,TRBJ2-2,CASSSGTGTAGELFF,TGTGCCAGCAGTTCGGGGACAGGGACGGCCGGGGAGCTGTTTTTT
TRBD1,TRBV28,many,TRBJ2-2,CASSRDRLYAGELFF,TGTGCCAGCAGCAGGGACAGGCTTTACGCCGGGGAGCTGTTTTTT
TRBD1,TRBV20-1,few,TRBJ1-1,CSARKTGGAAEAFF,TGCAGTGCTAGAAAGACAGGGGGCGCCGCTGAAGCTTTCTTT
-,TRBV30,few,TRBJ1-1,CAWRASGGRWTEAFF,TGTGCCTGGAGGGCATCGGGGGGGCGGTGGACTGAAGCTTTCTTT
-,TRBV28,many,TRBJ1-5,CASSFPLQPQHF,TGTGCCAGCAGTTTCCCTCTACAGCCCCAGCATTTT
TRBD2,TRBV5-1,-,TRBJ2-2,CASSKTSGSFGGELFF,TGCGCCAGCAGCAAGACTAGCGGGAGTTTCGGCGGGGAGCTGTTTTTT
-,TRBV20-1,-,TRBJ1-1,CSATRPTLNTKAFF,TGCAGTGCTACCCGACCGACATTGAACACTAAAGCTTTCTTT
-,TRBV28,many,TRBJ1-5,CASTLLMGEQPQHF,TGTGCCAGCACCCTACTGATGGGAGAGCAGCCCCAGCATTTT
-,TRBV28,-,TRBJ2-1,CASSLFGALAYNEQFF,TGTGCCAGCAGTTTGTTCGGGGCACTAGCCTACAATGAGCAGTTCTTC
-,TRBV28,few,TRBJ2-1,CASSPMKEPNYNEQFF,TGTGCCAGCAGCCCAATGAAAGAGCCGAACTACAATGAGCAGTTCTTC
-,TRBV29-1,-,TRBJ2-2,CSVGLNGELFF,TGCAGCGTTGGACTGAACGGGGAGCTGTTTTTT
-,TRBV28,-,TRBJ2-7,CASSFSVRKSSYEQYF,TGTGCCAGCAGTTTCTCCGTGAGGAAAAGCTCCTACGAGCAGTACTTC
TRBD2,TRBV6-2/TRBV6-3,-,TRBJ2-1,CASTFLSGRVYNEQFF,TGTGCCAGCACCTTTCTTAGCGGGAGGGTCTACAATGAGCAGTTCTTC
-,TRBV2,many,TRBJ1-1,CASSGGRVSTEAFF,TGTGCCAGCAGTGGGGGCAGGGTTAGCACTGAAGCTTTCTTT
TRBD2,TRBV7-2,many,TRBJ2-7,CASSNPSGSIGEQYF,TGTGCCAGCAGCAACCCCAGCGGGAGCATCGGCGAGCAGTACTTC
TRBD1,TRBV12-3/TRBV12-4,few,TRBJ1-2,CASSLDPGTAFNYGYTF,TGTGCCAGCAGTTTAGATCCTGGGACAGCCTTTAACTATGGCTACACCTTC
-,TRBV19,many,TRBJ2-5,CAIRPRETQYF,TGTGCCATACGCCCACGGGAGACCCAGTACTTC
-,TRBV12-3/TRBV12-4,many,TRBJ2-2,CASSLMGPGELFF,TGTGCCAGCAGTTTGATGGGTCCCGGGGAGCTGTTTTTT
TRBD2,TRBV20-1,many,TRBJ2-1,CSAVKINSGRKQQFF,TGCAGTGCCGTGAAGATTAATAGCGGGAGAAAGCAGCAGTTCTTC
-,TRBV4-2,many,TRBJ2-5,CASSQDPQYMETQYF,TGTGCCAGCAGCCAAGATCCTCAATATATGGAGACCCAGTACTTC
TRBD1,TRBV28,-,TRBJ1-2,CASSFGSGQGSGGYTF,TGTGCCAGCAGTTTTGGATCGGGACAGGGTAGTGGAGGCTACACCTTC
-,TRBV27,-,TRBJ2-7,CASSLSRWDEQYF,TGTGCCAGCAGTTTATCCAGATGGGACGAGCAGTACTTC
TRBD2,TRBV28,-,TRBJ2-1,CASNGLAGVYNEQFF,TGTGCCAGCAACGGACTAGCGGGAGTGTACAATGAGCAGTTCTTC
-,TRBV28,many,TRBJ2-4,CASSWRGLAKNIQYF,TGTGCCAGCAGTTGGCGGGGACTAGCCAAAAACATTCAGTACTTC
TRBD1,TRBV6-4,many,TRBJ1-1,CASSPTTTGDTEAFF,TGTGCCAGCAGTCCAACCACCACAGGGGACACTGAAGCTTTCTTT
TRBD1,TRBV19,few,TRBJ2-4,CASSTTATGGGNIQYF,TGTGCCAGTAGTACCACCGCGACAGGGGGTGGAAACATTCAGTACTTC
-,TRBV6-2/TRBV6-3,-,TRBJ2-2,CASLIALLGPALPLGTGELFF,TGTGCCAGTCTGATAGCTCTGCTGGGACCTGCGCTCCCCCTTGGCACCGGGGAGCTGTTTTTT
-,TRBV5-1,few,TRBJ1-6,CASSDSPVDYNSPLHF,TGCGCCAGCAGCGACTCCCCTGTAGACTATAATTCACCCCTCCACTTT
-,TRBV13,-,TRBJ1-1,CASSTGTSNTEAFF,TGTGCCAGCAGCACCGGGACTTCTAACACTGAAGCTTTCTTT
TRBD2,TRBV12-3/TRBV12-4,many,TRBJ2-7,CASSFLMRLAGGPIRVEQYF,TGTGCCAGCAGTTTCTTAATGAGGCTAGCGGGAGGGCCGATAAGGGTCGAGCAGTACTTC
-,TRBV28,many,TRBJ2-7,CASSSLGGPSSYEQYF,TGTGCCAGCAGTTCCCTGGGGGGACCGAGCTCCTACGAGCAGTACTTC
TRBD1,TRBV11-2,many,TRBJ2-5,CASSSIFPGQGKETQYF,TGTGCCAGCAGTTCAATCTTCCCGGGACAGGGGAAAGAGACCCAGTACTTC
-,TRBV6-2/TRBV6-3,-,TRBJ2-4,CASSRPGGGYLAKNIQYF,TGTGCCAGCAGCCGACCCGGGGGCGGGTATTTAGCCAAAAACATTCAGTACTTC
TRBD2,TRBV5-1,-,TRBJ2-2,CASSLWRGTNTGELFF,TGCGCCAGCAGCTTGTGGCGGGGGACGAACACCGGGGAGCTGTTTTTT
-,TRBV29-1,few,TRBJ1-1,CSVGVGGAFF,TGCAGCGTGGGGGTGGGGGGCGCTTTCTTT